This is a list of T cell receptor beta chains from one sample in a study of control samples from healthy donors and cancer patients. Repertoires were generated with immunoSEQ multiplex PCR, while TCRdb's copy carries only in-frame clones and drops some. This sample carries about 57,000 clones, about 93% of them seen once, and the ten largest clones take 3.5% to 4%. The sequenced sample was blood. These receptors were collected from a man younger than 40 in good health. Both conserved end residues are part of each CDR3. The D gene is left open where the match is weak.

TRBJ1-2 | TRBV5-1 | - | 16 | TGCGCCAGCAGCTTCGACCCCCAGGCCGGCATTCTCGGCTACACCTTC | CASSFDPQAGILGYTF
TRBJ1-2 | TRBV27 | TRBD1 | 14 | TGTGCCAGCAGCTCTCTGACAGGGGTGGAGGGCTACACCTTC | CASSSLTGVEGYTF
TRBJ2-1 | TRBV3-1/TRBV3-2 | TRBD2 | 16 | TGTGCCAGCAGCCGCCTAACTAGCGGAAACTACAATGAGCAGTTCTTC | CASSRLTSGNYNEQFF
TRBJ1-3 | TRBV11-2 | - | 14 | TGTGCCAGCAGCTTAGAGGGACCTGGAAACACCATATATTTT | CASSLEGPGNTIYF
TRBJ2-6 | TRBV6-2/TRBV6-3 | - | 14 | TGTGCCAGCAGTTACGTGGGGGCTAGTAGCGTCCTGACTTTC | CASSYVGASSVLTF
TRBJ1-2 | TRBV28 | - | 15 | TGTGCCAGCAGTCCTCGGACACAAACAAAAGGGGGCTACACCTTC | CASSPRTQTKGGYTF
TRBJ1-1 | TRBV7-9 | TRBD1 | 15 | TGTGCCAGCAGCGCCCCCCGGACAGGCCCAGTAAAAGCTTTCTTT | CASSAPRTGPVKAFF
TRBJ1-2 | TRBV7-2 | - | 17 | TGTGCCAGCAGCCGGACAGCGCCTATGAACTCTAACTATGGCTACACCTTC | CASSRTAPMNSNYGYTF
TRBJ1-1 | TRBV27 | - | 18 | TGTGCCAGCAGTTTCTCCGCGCGAATGGACAGAATGAACACTGAAGCTTTCTTT | CASSFSARMDRMNTEAFF
TRBJ2-2 | TRBV12-3/TRBV12-4 | - | 12 | TGTGCCAGCTGGCGGAGCACCGGGGAGCTGTTTTTT | CASWRSTGELFF
TRBJ2-7 | TRBV18 | - | 11 | TGTGCCAGCTCACCTGCCTACGAGCAGTACTTC | CASSPAYEQYF
TRBJ2-7 | TRBV30 | TRBD1 | 15 | TGTGCCTGGAGTCGCCCACAGGGGGCCGGCTACGAGCAGTACTTC | CAWSRPQGAGYEQYF
TRBJ2-2 | TRBV7-9 | - | 15 | TGTGCCAGCAGCTCCGCCGACTCTAACACCGGGGAGCTGTTTTTT | CASSSADSNTGELFF
TRBJ2-7 | TRBV6-5 | TRBD1 | 14 | TGTGCCAGCAGTTACCGGGACAGGTCCTACGAGCAGTACTTC | CASSYRDRSYEQYF
TRBJ1-2 | TRBV4-1 | - | 17 | TGCGCCAGCAGCCAAGATCCCGTCCGGGGATCGAGCTATGGCTACACCTTC | CASSQDPVRGSSYGYTF
TRBJ2-7 | TRBV3-1/TRBV3-2 | - | 22 | TGTGCCAGCAGCCAAGTTACGGATCCTCGACGAGGGGGGAGCGGTTACTCCTACGAGCAGTACTTC | CASSQVTDPRRGGSGYSYEQYF
TRBJ1-1 | TRBV12-3/TRBV12-4 | - | 13 | TGTGCCAGCACCCTAGACAGGAACACTGAAGCTTTCTTT | CASTLDRNTEAFF
TRBJ2-7 | TRBV27 | - | 8 | TGTGCCAGCACTAAGCAGTACTTC | CASTKQYF
TRBJ2-1 | TRBV6-5 | - | 12 | TGTGCCACATCATCTCGGGGGCCTGAGCAGTTCTTC | CATSSRGPEQFF
TRBJ2-1 | TRBV9 | - | 14 | TGTGCCAGCAGCGTAGGCAGCCAATACAATGAGCAGTTCTTC | CASSVGSQYNEQFF
TRBJ1-2 | TRBV27 | TRBD1 | 17 | TGTGCCAGCAGTTTAGGCCTCCGACAGGGACTTCACTATGGCTACACCTTC | CASSLGLRQGLHYGYTF
TRBJ1-1 | TRBV5-1 | - | 13 | TGCGCCAGCAGCAAAGAAGGACAGCTAGAAGCTTTCTTT | CASSKEGQLEAFF
TRBJ2-3 | TRBV4-3 | TRBD2 | 15 | TGCGCCAGCAGCCAAGCTAGCGGGGGAGTAGATACGCAGTATTTT | CASSQASGGVDTQYF
TRBJ1-1 | TRBV9 | TRBD1 | 17 | TGTGCCAGCAGCACAGGGGGACAGGGGGCGCAGGACACTGAAGCTTTCTTT | CASSTGGQGAQDTEAFF
TRBJ1-2 | TRBV19 | TRBD1 | 12 | TGTGCCAGTCAGGGACAGCTCTATGGCTACACCTTC | CASQGQLYGYTF
TRBJ2-5 | TRBV5-1 | - | 13 | TGCGCCAGCAGCTTCGGGTCTCAAGAGACCCAGTACTTC | CASSFGSQETQYF
TRBJ2-1 | TRBV13 | - | 15 | TGTGCCAGCGGACGCGGGGTTAGCTCCTACAATGAGCAGTTCTTC | CASGRGVSSYNEQFF
TRBJ1-6 | TRBV5-1 | TRBD1 | 14 | TGCGCCAGCAGCTCCGGGACAGGGAATTCACCCCTCCACTTT | CASSSGTGNSPLHF
TRBJ2-1 | TRBV12-5 | TRBD1 | 20 | TGTGCTAGTGGTTCCCGCACCCGGGACAGCGTATTCAAGGGGTACAATGAGCAGTTCTTC | CASGSRTRDSVFKGYNEQFF
TRBJ2-4 | TRBV7-8 | TRBD2 | 13 | TGTGCCAGCGAAGCGGGGGACAAAAACATTCAGTACTTC | CASEAGDKNIQYF
TRBJ2-3 | TRBV18 | - | 12 | TGTGCCAGCTCGCCACCTGGGGTTACGCAGTATTTT | CASSPPGVTQYF
TRBJ1-5 | TRBV2 | - | 14 | TGTGCCAGCAGTGGCAGGGTAAGCAATCAGCCCCAGCATTTT | CASSGRVSNQPQHF
TRBJ1-1 | TRBV7-2 | - | 14 | TGTGCCAGCAGCTTGATCACGGGGAACACTGAAGCTTTCTTT | CASSLITGNTEAFF
TRBJ1-3 | TRBV7-3 | TRBD1 | 16 | TGTGCCAGCAGCTTGGACAGGGCGAGCTCTGGAAACACCATATATTTT | CASSLDRASSGNTIYF
TRBJ2-3 | TRBV6-5 | - | 13 | TGTGCCAGCAGTTACTACAGCACAGATACGCAGTATTTT | CASSYYSTDTQYF
TRBJ1-1 | TRBV6-5 | - | 13 | TGTGCCAGCAGTTACTCGTTCGGGACTGAAGCTTTCTTT | CASSYSFGTEAFF
TRBJ2-7 | TRBV5-1 | TRBD1 | 13 | TGCGCCTCCGGACAGGTCTCTTCCTACGAGCAGTACTTC | CASGQVSSYEQYF
TRBJ2-2 | TRBV30 | - | 16 | TGTGCCTACCCAGCCGGTACAGGATCGAACACCGGGGAGCTGTTTTTT | CAYPAGTGSNTGELFF
TRBJ2-1 | TRBV5-5 | - | 12 | TGTGCCAGCAGCTTGGGCTGGAGTGAGCAGTTCTTC | CASSLGWSEQFF
TRBJ2-7 | TRBV6-5 | - | 13 | TGTGCCAGCGGGGCGGGTAGGAGCTACGAGCAGTACTTC | CASGAGRSYEQYF
TRBJ1-1 | TRBV19 | - | 13 | TGTGCCAGTAGTAGGAGCCGGGGACCTGAAGCTTTCTTT | CASSRSRGPEAFF
TRBJ1-3 | TRBV29-1 | - | 13 | TGCAGCGTTGTAGTAGCCTCTGGAAACACCATATATTTT | CSVVVASGNTIYF
TRBJ2-1 | TRBV20-1 | - | 10 | TGCAGTGCTAAGACAGAGGGTCCGTTCTTC | CSAKTEGPFF